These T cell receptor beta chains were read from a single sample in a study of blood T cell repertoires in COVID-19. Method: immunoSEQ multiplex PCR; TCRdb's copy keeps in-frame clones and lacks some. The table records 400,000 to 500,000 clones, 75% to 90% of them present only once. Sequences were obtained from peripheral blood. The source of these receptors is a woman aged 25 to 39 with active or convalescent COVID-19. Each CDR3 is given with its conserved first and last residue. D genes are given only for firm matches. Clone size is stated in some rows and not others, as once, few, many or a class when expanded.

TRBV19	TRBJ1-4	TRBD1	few	CASSTGQANEKLFF	TGTGCCAGTAGTACGGGACAGGCTAATGAAAAACTGTTTTTT
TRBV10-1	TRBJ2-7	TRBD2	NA	CASSERASGSQQYF	TGCGCCAGCAGTGAGAGGGCTAGCGGGAGCCAACAGTACTTC
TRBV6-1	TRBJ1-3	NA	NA	CASSEGVFNPGNTIYF	TGTGCCAGCAGTGAAGGAGTCTTTAACCCTGGAAACACCATATATTTT
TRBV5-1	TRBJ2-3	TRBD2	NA	CASSGLDTDTQYF	TGCGCCAGCAGTGGACTAGACACAGATACGCAGTATTTT
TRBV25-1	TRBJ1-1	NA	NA	CASRGAGKGTEAFF	TGTGCCAGCAGGGGGGCAGGGAAAGGCACTGAAGCTTTCTTT
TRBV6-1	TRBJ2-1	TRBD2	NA	CASSEDRLASGGNEQFF	TGTGCCAGCAGTGAAGATAGGTTAGCTAGCGGGGGTAATGAGCAGTTCTTC
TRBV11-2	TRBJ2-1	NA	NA	CASTYTGSSYNEQFF	TGTGCCAGCACCTATACTGGTAGCTCCTACAATGAGCAGTTCTTC
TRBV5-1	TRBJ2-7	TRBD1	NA	CASSLGMGQGMYEQYF	TGCGCCAGCAGCTTGGGGATGGGACAGGGTATGTACGAGCAGTACTTC
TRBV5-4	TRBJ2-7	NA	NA	CASSRGSSYEQYF	TGTGCCAGCTCCCGTGGGAGCTCCTACGAGCAGTACTTC
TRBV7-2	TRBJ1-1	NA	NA	CASSLALVAEEAFF	TGTGCCAGCAGCTTAGCGCTAGTGGCCGAAGAAGCTTTCTTT
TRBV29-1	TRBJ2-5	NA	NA	CSARDGETQYF	TGCAGCGCCAGGGATGGAGAGACCCAGTACTTC
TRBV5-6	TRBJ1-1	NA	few	CASSRRVMNTEAFF	TGTGCCAGCAGCCGAAGAGTCATGAACACTGAAGCTTTCTTT
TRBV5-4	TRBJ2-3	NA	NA	CASSFGPVLSTDTQYF	TGTGCCAGCAGCTTTGGTCCGGTACTTAGCACAGATACGCAGTATTTT
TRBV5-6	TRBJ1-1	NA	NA	CASSLAPGLNTEAFF	TGTGCCAGCAGCTTGGCGCCAGGGTTGAACACTGAAGCTTTCTTT
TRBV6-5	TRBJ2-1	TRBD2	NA	CASSRPLAGVDEQFF	TGTGCCAGCAGCCGACCCCTAGCGGGAGTTGATGAGCAGTTCTTC
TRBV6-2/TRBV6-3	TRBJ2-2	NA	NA	CASSIGPGTGELFF	TGTGCCAGCAGTATAGGCCCGGGCACCGGGGAGCTGTTTTTT
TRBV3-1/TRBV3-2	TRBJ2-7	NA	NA	CASSHRRFYEQYF	TGTGCCAGCAGCCACCGGAGATTCTACGAGCAGTACTTC
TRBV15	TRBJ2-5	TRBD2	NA	CATSRDLIAGTETQYF	TGTGCCACCAGCAGAGATCTTATAGCGGGAACGGAGACCCAGTACTTC
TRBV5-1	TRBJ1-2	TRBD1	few	CASSSGTGGDGYTF	TGCGCCAGCAGCTCCGGGACAGGGGGCGATGGCTACACCTTC
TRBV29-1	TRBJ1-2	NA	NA	CSALLSEIIGYTF	TGCAGCGCCCTACTATCTGAAATTATTGGCTACACCTTC
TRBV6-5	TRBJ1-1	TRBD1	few	CASSYGQGNTEAFF	TGTGCCAGCAGTTACGGACAGGGGAACACTGAAGCTTTCTTT
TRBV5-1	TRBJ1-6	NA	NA	CASSLVSGDNSPLHF	TGCGCCAGCAGCTTGGTATCCGGGGATAATTCACCCCTCCACTTT
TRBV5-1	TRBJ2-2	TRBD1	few	CASSLGDRGGDTGELFF	TGCGCCAGCAGCTTGGGGGACAGGGGAGGCGACACCGGGGAGCTGTTTTTT
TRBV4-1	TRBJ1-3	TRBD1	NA	CASSHLGQGAGNTIYF	TGCGCCAGCAGCCACTTGGGACAGGGGGCCGGAAACACCATATATTTT
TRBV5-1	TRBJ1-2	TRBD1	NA	CASRTTGATYGYTF	TGCGCCAGCAGAACAACAGGGGCTACCTATGGCTACACCTTC
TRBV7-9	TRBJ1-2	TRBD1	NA	CASSLVGQGQGLDGYTF	TGTGCCAGCAGCTTAGTGGGACAGGGGCAAGGACTTGATGGCTACACCTTC
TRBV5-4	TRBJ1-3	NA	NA	CASSQNSGNTIYF	TGTGCCAGCAGCCAGAACTCTGGAAACACCATATATTTT
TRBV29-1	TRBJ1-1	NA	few	CSARRDTEAFF	TGCAGCGCCCGGAGGGACACTGAAGCTTTCTTT
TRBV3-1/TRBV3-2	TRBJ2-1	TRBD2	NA	CASSQASGGNEQFF	TGTGCCAGCAGCCAAGCTAGCGGGGGGAATGAGCAGTTCTTC
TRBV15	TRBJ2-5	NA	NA	CATSRDSPGKETQYF	TGTGCCACCAGCCGGGACTCCCCGGGTAAAGAGACCCAGTACTTC
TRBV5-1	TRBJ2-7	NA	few	CASSLDISYEQYF	TGCGCCAGCAGCTTGGACATCTCCTACGAGCAGTACTTC
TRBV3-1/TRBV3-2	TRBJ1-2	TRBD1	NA	CASSQEDRTKDYGYTF	TGTGCCAGCAGCCAAGAGGACAGGACCAAAGACTATGGCTACACCTTC
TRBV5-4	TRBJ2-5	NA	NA	CASSLEQTQYF	TGTGCCAGCAGCTTGGAGCAGACCCAGTACTTC
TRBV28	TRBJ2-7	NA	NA	CASSFPSRQSYEQYF	TGTGCCAGCAGTTTCCCGTCGCGACAGTCCTACGAGCAGTACTTC
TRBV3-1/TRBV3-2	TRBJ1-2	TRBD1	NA	CATSGTGNYGYTF	TGTGCCACATCCGGGACAGGGAACTATGGCTACACCTTC
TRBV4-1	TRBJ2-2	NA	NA	CASSQELIADHTGELFF	TGCGCCAGCAGCCAAGAGCTAATAGCAGACCACACCGGGGAGCTGTTTTTT
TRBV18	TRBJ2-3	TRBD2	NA	CASSPGLAGTDTQYF	TGTGCCAGCTCACCGGGACTAGCGGGGACAGATACGCAGTATTTT
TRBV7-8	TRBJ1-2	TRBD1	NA	CASSREGANYGYTF	TGTGCCAGCAGCCGGGAGGGGGCCAACTATGGCTACACCTTC
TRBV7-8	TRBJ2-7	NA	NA	CASSLAGELSEQYF	TGTGCCAGCAGCTTAGCAGGGGAACTCTCCGAGCAGTACTTC
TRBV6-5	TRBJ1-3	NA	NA	CASRLDTASGNTIYF	TGTGCCAGCAGGCTCGACACTGCCTCTGGAAACACCATATATTTT
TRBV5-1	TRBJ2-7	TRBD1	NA	CASSLDGTGLSYEQYF	TGCGCCAGCAGCCTGGACGGGACAGGTTTATCCTACGAGCAGTACTTC
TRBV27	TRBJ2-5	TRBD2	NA	CASSRLAGVTQYF	TGTGCCAGCAGTAGACTAGCGGGGGTCACCCAGTACTTC
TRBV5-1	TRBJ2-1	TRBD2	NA	CASSLSPSGINEQFF	TGCGCCAGCAGCTTGTCCCCTAGCGGTATCAATGAGCAGTTCTTC
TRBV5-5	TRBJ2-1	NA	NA	CASSLFSSEQFF	TGTGCCAGCAGCTTGTTTTCGAGTGAGCAGTTCTTC
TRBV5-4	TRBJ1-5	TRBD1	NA	CAVGTGGIQPQHF	TGTGCCGTTGGGACAGGGGGAATTCAGCCCCAGCATTTT
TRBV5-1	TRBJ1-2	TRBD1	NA	CASKGTGHDYGYTF	TGCGCCAGCAAAGGGACAGGGCACGACTATGGCTACACCTTC
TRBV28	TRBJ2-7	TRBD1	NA	CASSPSGQGYNEQYF	TGTGCCAGCAGCCCCTCCGGACAGGGGTACAACGAGCAGTACTTC
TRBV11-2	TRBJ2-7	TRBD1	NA	CASSSRDRGRIYEQYF	TGTGCCAGCAGCTCCCGGGACAGGGGAAGGATCTACGAGCAGTACTTC
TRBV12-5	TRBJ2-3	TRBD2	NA	CASGLTLGLAPDTQYF	TGTGCTAGTGGTTTGACACTAGGACTAGCCCCAGATACGCAGTATTTT
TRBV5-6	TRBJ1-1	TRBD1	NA	CASSLIRGDMNTEAFF	TGTGCCAGCAGCTTAATCAGGGGGGACATGAACACTGAAGCTTTCTTT
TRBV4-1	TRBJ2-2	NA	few	CASSQIQEGELFF	TGCGCCAGCAGCCAGATACAGGAGGGCGAGCTGTTTTTT
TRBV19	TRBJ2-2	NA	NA	CASSERQLGLFF	TGTGCCAGTAGTGAAAGACAGCTTGGGCTGTTTTTT
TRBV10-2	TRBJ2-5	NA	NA	CASSRDKETQYF	TGCGCCAGCAGCCGCGACAAAGAGACCCAGTACTTC